This T cell receptor (beta chain) was recorded in a study of glioma-infiltrating T cells. In the study overall: Samples included WHO grade II oligodendrogliomas or astrocytomas and initial-diagnosis grade IV glioblastomas. Sequencing aimed for about 4.5- to 11-fold coverage of approximately 990,000 peripheral T cells. Findings and limits, study-wide: Gliomas, especially low-grade, showed above-expected tissue-blood divergence; non-neoplastic patients showed below. CDR3 overlap between tissue and blood was very small.

The iRepertoire nested amplicon-rescue multiplex PCR amplified TCR alpha and beta CDR3s from RNA. TCRdb reprocessed the multiplex PCR reads via MiXCR and lists one record per CDR3 protein. The sample includes approximately 400,000 distinct CDR3 sequences, roughly two fifths of them seen just once. CDR3 size: 16 residues. Germline trimming cut 2 bases from V and 0 bases from J; bases unmatched to any gene: 6. Germline V gene lookup returns CDR1 MNHEY and CDR2 SMNVEV (reference sequence). This clonotype was detected many times. Antigen: not known. The chain carries TRBV27 and TRBJ1-1; TRBD1 agrees at 7 bases. The sequenced sample was glioma tissue, nonneoplastic brain tissue, or PBMCs (not recorded which). This TCR came from a human donor with low-grade glioma or glioblastoma, undergoing nonglioma brain surgery, or in good health (not recorded which). CDR3 region: CASSLQGQLMNTEAFF. DNA for the CDR3: TGTGCCAGCAGTTTACAGGGACAGCTCATGAACACTGAAGCTTTCTTT.